These 21 T cell receptor beta chains share one sample of origin, sequenced in a study of a mutant IDH1 vaccine in newly diagnosed glioma. Documented time point: week 35, safety follow-up. Every vaccine dose comprised 300 ug of mutant IDH1 20-mer peptide plus topical imiquimod. Sequenced by immunoSEQ multiplex PCR; TCRdb stores in-frame clones only, minus some. Among tens of thousands of clones listed, about four fifths were seen once. These receptors are not linked to any known antigen. This sample comprised PBMCs, obtained from a glioma patient whose treatment included an IDH1 peptide vaccine. All receptors come from a man aged 40-50 years with glioma.

The chain combines TRBV7-8 with TRBJ2-3; a possible D gene is TRBD2 (6 bases). This CDR3 region has 13 residues. Trimming shortened V by 6 bases and J by 9 bases, and 16 bases separated the two germline ends. From germline, CDR1 is SGHVS and CDR2 FQNEAQ. CDR3 in amino acids: CASRDRRRETQYF. The CDR3 DNA reads as TGTGCCAGCAGAGACCGACGGAGGGAGACGCAGTATTTT.

In its sample, this clone was seen a few times. This chain links TRBV9 with TRBJ1-1; D gene unclear. The V end lost 4 bases, the J end lost 4 bases, and 14 bases lay between the germline ends. The CDR3 loop spans 14 amino acids. Germline CDR1 SGDLS, CDR2 YYNGEE. DNA for the CDR3: TGTGCCAGCAGCCCCCACCTAGTAGGCACTGAAGCTTTCTTT. Its translation: CASSPHLVGTEAFF.

A few counts support this clone. V is TRBV2 and J is TRBJ1-4; D is possibly TRBD1 (5 bases). Trimming removed 4 bases from V and 8 bases from J, with 11 bases in between. Germline V gene lookup returns CDR1 SNHLY and CDR2 FYNNEI. The CDR3 consists of 13 residues. CDR3 DNA: TGTGCCAGCAGTGGGAGGGGAAGGGAAAAACTGTTTTTT. Its protein is CASSGRGREKLFF.

V and J are TRBV9 and TRBJ2-7, with 7 bases that match TRBD2. J lost 4 bases, V lost 4 bases, and 11 bases had no gene match. The germline V gene encodes CDR1 SGDLS and CDR2 YYNGEE. CDR3 length: 15 amino acids. The CDR3 bases are TGTGCCAGCAGCCCCACTAGCGCCGAGGTGTACGAGCAGTACTTC. Protein sequence: CASSPTSAEVYEQYF.

The rearrangement joins TRBV5-4 to TRBJ2-5, with 7 bases fitting TRBD1. CDR1 and CDR2 (germline): SGHNT, YYREEE (reference sequence). This CDR3 contains 16 residues. Germline trimming cut 4 bases from V and 4 bases from J; bases unmatched to any gene: 13. The CDR3 region has the DNA TGTGCCAGCAGCAAAGGACAGGTCCTATTCGGAGAGACCCAGTACTTC. Its protein product is CASSKGQVLFGETQYF.

The genes are TRBV5-4 and TRBJ2-7, with 11 bases lining up with TRBD2. CDR1 SGHNT and CDR2 YYREEE come from the germline V gene (reference sequence). The J segment lost 2 bases and the V segment lost 3 bases, leaving 7 bases of the junction unmatched. The CDR3 covers 16 residues. The CDR3 DNA follows: TGTGCCAGCAGCTCCTCCGCGGGACTAGCGGCCTACGAGCAGTACTTC. Translated, it gives CASSSSAGLAAYEQYF.

This clone has a single count. J is TRBJ2-1 and V is TRBV9; possibly TRBD2 for D (5 bases). The CDR3 runs to 14 residues. V was shortened by 4 bases and J by 5 bases, with 13 bases between the two germline ends. Germline-derived CDR1 and CDR2 are SGDLS and YYNGEE. The CDR3: CASSPSSSDNEQFF. In DNA form, the CDR3 reads TGTGCCAGCAGCCCTAGTAGTAGCGACAATGAGCAGTTCTTC.

The chain combines TRBV29-1 with TRBJ2-6, with 8 bases lining up with TRBD1. V shed 4 bases, J shed 1 base, and the junction held 0 bases outside the gene matches. Germline V CDR1 and CDR2: SQVTM, ANQGSEA. CDR3 length: 14 amino acids. The CDR3 loop reads CSVGTGSGANVLTF. The CDR3 nucleotides are TGCAGCGTTGGGACAGGGTCTGGGGCCAACGTCCTGACTTTC. The full variable domain, rest sourced from reference TRBV29-1 and TRBJ2-6, is SAVISQKPSRDICQRGTSLTIQCQVDSQVTMMFWYRQQPGQSLTLIATANQGSEATYESGFVIDKFPISRPNLTFSTLTVSNMSPEDSSIYLCSVGTGSGANVLTFGAGSRLTVL.

The chain combines TRBV5-1 with TRBJ2-1, with 8 bases aligning to TRBD1. The V gene's germline CDR1 is SGHRS and CDR2 YFSETQ. The V and J ends lost 4 bases and 2 bases, in that order; junction bases with no gene match: 5. The CDR3 sequence is 15 residues long. CDR3 loop: CASSLTGDPYNEQFF. The CDR3 DNA sequence: TGCGCCAGCAGCCTGACAGGGGACCCCTACAATGAGCAGTTCTTC.

The CDR3 protein is CASILRADRANEKLFF. CDR3 sequence (DNA): TGTGCCAGCATCCTACGAGCGGACAGGGCTAATGAAAAACTGTTTTTT. This chain connects TRBV5-6 to TRBJ1-4; 8 bases are shared with TRBD1. The V gene's germline CDR1 is SGHDT and CDR2 YYEEEE. V was pared by 6 bases and J by 3 bases, with 10 bases of the junction left unmatched. The CDR3 runs 16 residues. The whole variable domain, remainder taken from reference TRBV5-6 and TRBJ1-4, is DAGVTQSPTHLIKTRGQQVTLRCSPKSGHDTVSWYQQALGQGPQFIFQYYEEEERQRGNFPDRFSGHQFPNYSSELNVNALLLGDSALYLCASILRADRANEKLFFGSGTQLSVL.

This chain links TRBV28 with TRBJ2-3; no firm D call. The CDR3 sequence is 13 residues long. The V gene lost 10 bases and the J gene lost 0 bases, with 11 bases spanning the gap. Germline V CDR1 and CDR2: MDHEN, SYDVKM. In DNA, the CDR3 is TGTGCCACCCTCCAAGCTAGCACAGATACGCAGTATTTT. This sequence encodes CATLQASTDTQYF. Full variable domain (missing parts from reference TRBV28 and TRBJ2-3): DVKVTQSSRYLVKRTGEKVFLECVQDMDHENMFWYRQDPGLGLRLIYFSYDVKMKEKGDIPEGYSVSREKKERFSLILESASTNQTSMYLCATLQASTDTQYFGPGTRLTVL.

The chain links TRBV18 to TRBJ2-2; 9 positions agree with TRBD1. CDR3 length: 17 residues. The J segment lost 6 bases and the V segment lost 0 bases, leaving 8 bases of the junction unmatched. Germline V gene data show CDR1 as KGHSH and CDR2 as LQKENI. CDR3 in amino acids: CASSPPGTGKFPGELFF. CDR3 in DNA: TGTGCCAGCTCACCACCGGGGACAGGGAAGTTCCCCGGGGAGCTGTTTTTT.

The rearrangement joins TRBV5-1 to TRBJ2-1, with D uncertain. Germline loops: CDR1 SGHRS, CDR2 YFSETQ. The V end lost 0 bases, the J end lost 4 bases, and 5 bases lay between the germline ends. The CDR3 totals 13 residues. CDR3 bases: TGCGCCAGCAGCTTGGTTCGATACAATGAGCAGTTCTTC. Translating it yields CASSLVRYNEQFF. Looking up the rest from reference TRBV5-1 and TRBJ2-1 gives the full variable domain: KAGVTQTPRYLIKTRGQQVTLSCSPISGHRSVSWYQQTPGQGLQFLFEYFSETQRNKGNFPGRFSGRQFSNSRSEMNVSTLELGDSALYLCASSLVRYNEQFFGPGTRLTVL.

This clone was counted only a few times. The chain recombines TRBV19 with TRBJ1-5; D remains unclear. This CDR3 has 15 residues. V gave up 2 bases and J gave up 4 bases, with 12 bases separating them. The V gene's germline CDR1 is LNHDA and CDR2 SQIVND (reference sequence). This CDR3 reads CASSIRAVGNQPQHF. CDR3 nucleotide sequence: TGTGCCAGTAGTATACGGGCTGTGGGGAATCAGCCCCAGCATTTT.

The rearrangement links TRBV15 to TRBJ2-3; either TRBD1 or TRBD2 may fit D (5 bases each). Germline CDR1 LNHNV, CDR2 YYDKDF (reference sequence). The CDR3 covers 19 residues. V lost 0 bases, J lost 0 bases, and 19 bases lay in between. The CDR3 DNA sequence: TGTGCCACCAGCAGAGATTCCCTACTAGGGGCCGGTAGCACAGATACGCAGTATTTT. It translates to CATSRDSLLGAGSTDTQYF.

The chain links TRBV7-8 to TRBJ1-1, with D uncertain. Trimming pared 3 bases from V and 0 bases from J, leaving 11 bases between. This CDR3 comprises 15 residues. Germline V CDR1 and CDR2: SGHVS, FQNEAQ. As DNA, the CDR3 is TGTGCCAGCAGCTTGGGCGGGTTTATGAACACTGAAGCTTTCTTT. This sequence encodes CASSLGGFMNTEAFF.

The chain recombines TRBV7-2 with TRBJ2-1; D might be TRBD2 (6 bases). Trimming cost V 6 bases and J 0 bases, with 12 bases left between them. The CDR3 loop spans 15 amino acids. Germline V gene sequence: CDR1 SGHTA, CDR2 FQGNSA. The CDR3, as DNA: TGTGCCAGCAGACTACCGGGACTCTCCTACAATGAGCAGTTCTTC. Protein: CASRLPGLSYNEQFF.

The V and J genes are TRBV5-5 and TRBJ2-1; D not certain. The ends were cut back, 4 bases at V and 7 bases at J, with 24 bases in the middle. The CDR3 sequence is 17 residues long. Germline V gene lookup returns CDR1 SGHKS and CDR2 YYEKEE (reference sequence). CDR3 region: CASSPLFRVTFWNEQFF. The DNA of the CDR3 is TGTGCCAGCAGCCCCCTCTTCCGGGTGACCTTTTGGAATGAGCAGTTCTTC.

This clone is a singleton in its sample. The chain couples TRBV4-3 to TRBJ2-4, with 7 positions matching TRBD1. Germline CDR1 and CDR2: LGHNA and YSLEER. The junction had 6 bases not matched to a gene; V was cut back by 3 bases and J by 1 base. The CDR3 is 16 residues long. CDR3 nucleotides: TGCGCCAGCAGCCACAGCCCACAGGGGGCCAAAAACATTCAGTACTTC. Translating gives CASSHSPQGAKNIQYF.

Here the CDR3 DNA reads TGTGCCAGCAGTCTGGATAGCAATCAGCCCCAGCATTTT. It codes for CASSLDSNQPQHF. This sequence joins TRBV27 and TRBJ1-5; D is unclear. V was clipped by 5 bases and J by 0 bases, with 5 bases between them. Germline V CDR1 and CDR2: MNHEY, SMNVEV (reference sequence). This CDR3 has 13 amino acids.

The chain couples TRBV19 to TRBJ1-2, with unresolved D. Trimming took 7 bases from V and 0 from J, leaving 6 bases between them. This CDR3 comprises 12 residues. Germline-derived CDR1 and CDR2 are LNHDA and SQIVND (reference sequence). The CDR3 protein is CASMRSNYGYTF. CDR3 nucleotide sequence: TGTGCCAGTATGAGATCTAACTATGGCTACACCTTC. The full variable domain, completed using reference TRBV19 and TRBJ1-2, is DGGITQSPKYLFRKEGQNVTLSCEQNLNHDAMYWYRQDPGQGLRLIYYSQIVNDFQKGDIAEGYSVSREKKESFPLTVTSAQKNPTAFYLCASMRSNYGYTFGSGTRLTVV.